These T cell receptor beta chains were read from a single sample in a study of T cell responses to AZD1222 COVID-19 vaccine. Assay used: immunoSEQ multiplex PCR; TCRdb lists only in-frame clones, some missing. The repertoire consists of some 120,000 clones, with approximately 90% occurring once and the leading ten covering approximately 1.5%. This specimen consisted of peripheral blood, obtained on day 0 of AZD1222 vaccination. These receptors originate from an adult in good health. Each CDR3 is given without its conserved first and last residue. Not all rows give a size; the values are once, few, many and, for expanded clones, a class.

clone_size,j_call,v_call,cdr3_aa
.,TRBJ2-2,TRBV30,AWERYTGELF
.,TRBJ2-7,TRBV13,ASSPGRGYGEQY
.,TRBJ2-3,TRBV5-4,ASSWPSGGGGDTQY
.,TRBJ1-6,TRBV2,ARRKGGSPLH
.,TRBJ2-7,TRBV9,ASSRLGASSYEQY
.,TRBJ2-2,TRBV3-1/TRBV3-2,ASSPQGTNTGELF
.,TRBJ1-4,TRBV5-1,ASSSRLNDEKLF
once,TRBJ1-6,TRBV20-1,SAVTGPPLH
few,TRBJ1-6,TRBV11-1,ASSPRQANSPLH
.,TRBJ2-5,TRBV28,ASSGSFPPKETQY
.,TRBJ2-2,TRBV6-1,ASSEGTINTGELF
few,TRBJ2-7,TRBV5-1,ASSLGTSGGGEQY
.,TRBJ1-2,TRBV24-1,ATSDKVGQGPFPHGYT
.,TRBJ1-6,TRBV5-1,ASSLSGGQLNSPLH
.,TRBJ2-4,TRBV24-1,ATSDHRELAKNIQY
.,TRBJ1-1,TRBV7-9,ASSLTIARGTEAF
.,TRBJ1-1,TRBV7-2,ASSLQLGDRWNTEAF
once,TRBJ2-7,TRBV9,ASSLRTGPSYEQY
.,TRBJ2-7,TRBV7-3,ASSTRLAGEQY
.,TRBJ2-7,TRBV7-2,ASSFPTGLGREQY
.,TRBJ2-6,TRBV11-3,ASAPGQGYGANVLT
.,TRBJ1-5,TRBV6-2/TRBV6-3,ASSYSPDRPASNQPQH
.,TRBJ1-1,TRBV9,ASSPLQGQNTEAF
.,TRBJ2-7,TRBV18,ASSRTGSSYEQY
.,TRBJ1-5,TRBV30,AWSVQGVLPQH
.,TRBJ1-5,TRBV6-5,ASRRQSNQPQH
.,TRBJ1-5,TRBV7-9,ASSLGTGNQPQH
once,TRBJ2-7,TRBV30,ATGRGASYEQY
.,TRBJ1-2,TRBV28,ASSLGGGSGYT
once,TRBJ1-3,TRBV6-5,ASTDWSGSGNTIY
.,TRBJ2-5,TRBV6-1,ASSDSRGGRWETQY
.,TRBJ1-4,TRBV4-1,ASSQDSDLNEKLF
.,TRBJ1-4,TRBV4-1,ASSQDRGRQDATNEKLF
.,TRBJ2-7,TRBV6-5,ASRPGTDSYEQY
.,TRBJ1-2,TRBV28,ASTSGQGDGYT